The rows below give T cell receptor beta chains drawn from one sample of a study of T cells in Graves' hyperthyroidism and ophthalmopathy. One entry per CDR3 protein results from TCRdb running MiXCR on the multiplex PCR reads. The data hold over 650,000 distinct CDR3 sequences, with about a sixth observed a single time. The material sequenced was blood. The receptors were sampled from a man aged 18-30 years with Graves' hyperthyroidism. Both conserved end residues are part of each CDR3. D genes are given only for firm matches. Clone size is not always given. Where it is, it says once, few, many or a class for expanded clones.

J gene	clone size	V gene	D gene	CDR3 DNA	CDR3 protein
TRBJ2-1	few	TRBV5-1	TRBD2	TGCGCCAGCAGCTTGGAACAGCGGGAGGGAGTGGATGGTGAGCAGTTCTTC	CASSLEQREGVDGEQFF
TRBJ2-5	NA	TRBV2	TRBD2	TGTGCCAGCAGTGTAGCGGGAGGGGGAAGGGGGACCCAGTACTTC	CASSVAGGGRGTQYF
TRBJ2-5	many	TRBV6-2/TRBV6-3	TRBD2	TGTGCCAGCAGCGGGAGGGGCCAAGAGACCCAGTACTTC	CASSGRGQETQYF
TRBJ2-5	many	TRBV10-3	TRBD2	TGTGCCATCAGTGATCCGACTAGCGGGAGGACGGAGACCCAGTACTTC	CAISDPTSGRTETQYF
TRBJ1-1	NA	TRBV11-3	NA	TGTGCCAGCAGCTCCGGGGAGGCGGACACTGAAGCTTTCTTT	CASSSGEADTEAFF
TRBJ1-1	NA	TRBV24-1	TRBD1	TGTGCCACTCGCGACAGGGGAGAAACTGAAGCTTTCTTT	CATRDRGETEAFF
TRBJ1-2	NA	TRBV6-1	NA	TGTGCCAGCATGGCCGCCGGGGAGGGCTACACCTTC	CASMAAGEGYTF
TRBJ2-3	few	TRBV20-1	NA	TGCAGTGCTAGAGATCGTCCTCGAGTTTCAGATACGCAGTATTTT	CSARDRPRVSDTQYF
TRBJ2-1	few	TRBV19	TRBD2	TGTGCCAGTAGTATATCAGGAGCGGGAGTCCCCTACAATGAGCAGTTCTTC	CASSISGAGVPYNEQFF
TRBJ1-5	few	TRBV7-2	NA	TGTGCCAGCAGCTTAGTTGGGGGGAACAATCAGCCCCAGCATTTT	CASSLVGGNNQPQHF
TRBJ2-7	NA	TRBV4-1	NA	TGCGCCAGCAGTACCAACTTAAACTACGAGCAGTACTTC	CASSTNLNYEQYF
TRBJ2-1	NA	TRBV20-1	NA	TGCAGTGCTTCCCACGGGACGGACAATGAGCAGTTCTTC	CSASHGTDNEQFF
TRBJ1-1	few	TRBV6-1	NA	TGTGCCAGCAGTGTAAGTCCCCTCAGGGAGAGCACTGAAGCTTTCTTT	CASSVSPLRESTEAFF
TRBJ2-5	NA	TRBV20-1	TRBD2	TGCAGTGCCCCACTAGCGGGGCAGGAGACCCAGTACTTC	CSAPLAGQETQYF
TRBJ2-7	many	TRBV20-1	NA	TGCAGTGCGAGCCGGGACTCTTATGGCGAGCAGTACTTC	CSASRDSYGEQYF
TRBJ2-5	NA	TRBV5-5	NA	TGTGCCAGCAGCTTCCGGACGGGACTGGGTTTGAAGACCCAGTACTTC	CASSFRTGLGLKTQYF
TRBJ1-1	NA	TRBV20-1	NA	TGCAGTGCTAGAGGGGAGACTGAAGCTTTCTTT	CSARGETEAFF
TRBJ2-5	many	TRBV2	TRBD2	TGTGCCAGTCGACTAGCGCCGCGTCTTCAAGAGACCCAGTACTTC	CASRLAPRLQETQYF
TRBJ2-5	many	TRBV2	TRBD1	TGTGCCAGCAGTGAAGGGACAGGGGGCTCGGAGACCCAGTACTTC	CASSEGTGGSETQYF
TRBJ1-1	few	TRBV6-2/TRBV6-3	TRBD1	TGTGCCAGCAGTTACCTCTTCGCCGGGACAGGGGGCATGAAGAACACTGAAACTTTCTTT	CASSYLFAGTGGMKNTETFF
TRBJ1-1	few	TRBV29-1	TRBD1	TGCAGCGTGGCCAACCGACAGGGTGGCACTGAAGCTTTCTTT	CSVANRQGGTEAFF
TRBJ2-2	many	TRBV11-2	NA	TGTGCCAGCAGCCCTACCCGGGGGAGCGGGGAGCTGTTTTTT	CASSPTRGSGELFF
TRBJ2-7	few	TRBV24-1	NA	TGTGCCACCAGTGATCTGCACTACGAGCAGTACTTC	CATSDLHYEQYF
TRBJ2-3	many	TRBV7-2	NA	TGTGCCAGCAGCCTACTGATGGGCACAGATACGCAGTATTTT	CASSLLMGTDTQYF
TRBJ2-7	NA	TRBV7-2	NA	TGTGCCAGCAGCTTAACGCGGACATACGAGTTCTACGAGCAGTACTTC	CASSLTRTYEFYEQYF
TRBJ2-3	many	TRBV7-3	NA	TGTGCCAGCAGGCGCACAGGGACAGATACGCAGTATTTT	CASRRTGTDTQYF
TRBJ1-1	few	TRBV13	NA	TGTGCCAGCAGCCAAGATGCGCGACGAGTGGCTTTCTTT	CASSQDARRVAFF
TRBJ2-2	many	TRBV28	NA	TGTGCCAGCAGTAGGCAGACTCTGACCGGGGAGCTGTTTTTT	CASSRQTLTGELFF
TRBJ1-4	few	TRBV6-1	NA	TGTGCCAGCAGGGACCGGGGGGTCGGCAAAAAACTGTTTTTT	CASRDRGVGKKLFF
TRBJ2-3	NA	TRBV28	NA	TGTGCCAGCAAACATCGGGACGCCACTGGTGGCACAGATACGCAGTATTTT	CASKHRDATGGTDTQYF
TRBJ2-3	few	TRBV5-1	TRBD1	TGCGCCAGCACCAAGGGACAGTCTTACACAGATACGCAGTATTTT	CASTKGQSYTDTQYF
TRBJ2-5	many	TRBV5-5	TRBD1	TGTGCCAGCAGCTCGGGACAGTGGGAGACCCAGTACTTC	CASSSGQWETQYF
TRBJ1-2	NA	TRBV6-1	NA	TGTGCCAGCAGTGCATCTGGCAGGGTCCTTAACTATGGCTACACCTTC	CASSASGRVLNYGYTF
TRBJ1-4	NA	TRBV6-1	NA	TGTGCCAGCAGTGAAAGGGGCCGGGTTGAAAAACTGTTTTTT	CASSERGRVEKLFF
TRBJ2-1	many	TRBV11-3	NA	TGTGCCAGCAGCTTAACCAGGGGCAGTGGTGAGCAGTTCTTC	CASSLTRGSGEQFF
TRBJ1-6	NA	TRBV20-1	NA	TGCAGTGCTAGAAGGGGATCGGTTAATTCACCCCTCCACTTT	CSARRGSVNSPLHF
TRBJ2-3	many	TRBV2	TRBD1	TGTGCCAGCAGGATGGGACAGGGGGTAGCAGATACGCAGTATTTT	CASRMGQGVADTQYF
TRBJ2-1	few	TRBV24-1	TRBD1	TGTGCCACCAGTCACGGGGACAGCCCACCCAATGAGCAGTTCTTC	CATSHGDSPPNEQFF
TRBJ2-5	NA	TRBV5-5	TRBD2	TGTGCCAGCAGCTTGAATTGGGGGGGGGAGACCCAGTACTTC	CASSLNWGGETQYF
TRBJ2-6	NA	TRBV6-1	TRBD1	TGTGCCAGCAGACCCAGACCCGGGACAGGGAGCTCTGGGGCCAACGTCCTGACTTTC	CASRPRPGTGSSGANVLTF
TRBJ1-1	many	TRBV7-3	TRBD1	TGTGCCAGCAGCGATCAACCGGGACAGGAAGCTTTCTTT	CASSDQPGQEAFF
TRBJ1-5	few	TRBV6-2/TRBV6-3	NA	TGTGCCAGCAGTTACCCGGGACCAAAGGGCAATCAGCCCCAGCATTTT	CASSYPGPKGNQPQHF
TRBJ1-5	many	TRBV18	NA	TGTGCCAGCTCACTCCTTCCGCCCCCGGGGGCCAATCAGCCCCAGCATTTT	CASSLLPPPGANQPQHF
TRBJ1-2	NA	TRBV4-3	NA	TGCGCCAGCAGCCAAGACGGCAGGAACCTCTATGGCTACACCTTC	CASSQDGRNLYGYTF
TRBJ1-1	few	TRBV7-2	TRBD1	TGTGCCAGCAGCCAGGGGGCCTGGACTGAAGCTTTCTTT	CASSQGAWTEAFF
TRBJ2-7	many	TRBV2	NA	TGTGCCAGCAGGGGGGCCACGGGGGTCTCCTACGAGCAGTACTTC	CASRGATGVSYEQYF
TRBJ2-1	few	TRBV2	NA	TGTGCCGGAGGGGCAGTTCTATTCAATGAGCAGTTCTTC	CAGGAVLFNEQFF
TRBJ2-1	many	TRBV6-2/TRBV6-3	NA	TGTGCCAGCACTTCACGCCGGAGCCGAAATGAGCAGTTCTTC	CASTSRRSRNEQFF
TRBJ2-6	NA	TRBV5-6	NA	TGTGCCAGCAGCTTGATACTCCGATCTGGGGCCAACGTCCTGACTTTC	CASSLILRSGANVLTF
TRBJ1-3	few	TRBV9	NA	TGTGCCAGCAGCGTAGCGCATACTGGAAACACCATATATTTT	CASSVAHTGNTIYF
TRBJ2-7	many	TRBV4-3	NA	TGCGCCAGCAGCCTCTCGAGGGACTCCATCTCTCACGAGCAGTACTTC	CASSLSRDSISHEQYF
TRBJ1-6	few	TRBV7-2	TRBD1	TGTGCCAGCAGCTACGGACAGGGAGTACCGGCACCCCTCCACTTT	CASSYGQGVPAPLHF
TRBJ2-5	few	TRBV12-3/TRBV12-4	TRBD1	TGTGCCAGCAGTTCGGCCGGGACAGGGTTTCTTAAGTACTTC	CASSSAGTGFLKYF
TRBJ2-1	many	TRBV3-1	TRBD2	TGTGCCAGCAGCCAAACTAGCGCCCAAGGGGATGAGCAGTTCTTC	CASSQTSAQGDEQFF
TRBJ1-2	NA	TRBV7-9	NA	TGTGCCAGCAGCTTTAGGACCGTCCAGAGCGGCTACACCTTC	CASSFRTVQSGYTF
TRBJ2-5	NA	TRBV24-1	TRBD1	TGTGCCACCAGTGATCCGGGACAGGCACCCCGGGAGACCCAGTACTTC	CATSDPGQAPRETQYF
TRBJ2-5	few	TRBV25-1	NA	TGTGCCAGCAGTGAATTGGCCGCCTCTAAGGCGTACTTC	CASSELAASKAYF